This T cell receptor beta chain comes out of a study of T cells in Graves' hyperthyroidism and ophthalmopathy. The CDR3 extends over 11 amino acids. Per germline, CDR1 SQVTM and CDR2 ANQGSEA. Deletions cut 4 bases from V and 8 bases from J, with 8 bases between. From RNA transcripts, TCR beta CDR3 regions were amplified. Initially, a first-round RT-PCR of the TCR CDR3 employed the HTBI primer set. TCRdb reprocessed the multiplex PCR reads via MiXCR and lists one record per CDR3 protein. The table lists more than 500,000 distinct CDR3 sequences, 46% of them singletons. The TCR was taken from an adult woman with Graves' disease, either hyperthyroidism or ophthalmopathy (not recorded which). Sample: peripheral blood or thyroid tissue (not recorded which). This chain uses TRBV29-1 with TRBJ1-4; D unclear. The CDR3 is CSVVGGEKLFF. DNA of the CDR3: TGCAGCGTTGTGGGCGGAGAAAAACTGTTTTTT.